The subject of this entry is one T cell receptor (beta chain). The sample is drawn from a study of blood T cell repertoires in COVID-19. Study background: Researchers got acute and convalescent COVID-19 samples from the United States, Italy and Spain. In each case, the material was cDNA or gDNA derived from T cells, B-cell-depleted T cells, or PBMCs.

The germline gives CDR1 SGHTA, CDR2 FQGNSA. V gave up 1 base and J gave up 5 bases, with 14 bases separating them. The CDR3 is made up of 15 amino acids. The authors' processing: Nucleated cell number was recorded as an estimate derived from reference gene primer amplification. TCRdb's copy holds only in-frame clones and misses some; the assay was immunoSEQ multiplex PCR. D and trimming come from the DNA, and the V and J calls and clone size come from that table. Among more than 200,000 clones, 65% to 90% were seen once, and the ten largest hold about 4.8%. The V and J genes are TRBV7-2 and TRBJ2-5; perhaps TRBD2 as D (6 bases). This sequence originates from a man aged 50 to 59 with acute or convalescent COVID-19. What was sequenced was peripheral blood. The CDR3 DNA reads TGTGCCAGCAGCTTAGTCCCACTAGCTGACGAGACCCAGTACTTC. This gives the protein CASSLVPLADETQYF.